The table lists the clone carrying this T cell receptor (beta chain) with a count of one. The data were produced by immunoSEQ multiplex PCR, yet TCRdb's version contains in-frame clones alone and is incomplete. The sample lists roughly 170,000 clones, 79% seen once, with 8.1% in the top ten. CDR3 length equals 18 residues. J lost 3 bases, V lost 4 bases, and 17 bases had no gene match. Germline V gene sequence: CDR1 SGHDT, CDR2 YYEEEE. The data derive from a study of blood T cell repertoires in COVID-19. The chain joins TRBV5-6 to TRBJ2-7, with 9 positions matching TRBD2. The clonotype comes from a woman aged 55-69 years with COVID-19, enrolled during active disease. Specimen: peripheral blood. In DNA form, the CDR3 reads TGTGCCAGCAGCCTCCGACAGGGTCTTAGCGGGAGAGGCTACGAGCAGTACTTC. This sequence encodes CASSLRQGLSGRGYEQYF.